The TCR beta chain under discussion was sequenced for a study of OX40 agonist ivuxolimab in advanced cancers. About the research overall: Administration of intravenous ivuxolimab to patients occurred every 2 weeks at 0.01 to 10 mg/kg.

Sampled blood was obtained at baseline, cycle 4 day 1, and cycle 7 day 1. Overall study results and limits: At doses 0.1 to 3.0 mg/kg, CD4+ and CD8+ clones expanded.

The protocol was immunoSEQ multiplex PCR, while the TCRdb copy is restricted to in-frame clones and leaves out a portion. The sample holds some 35,000 clones, around 73% seen once. Regarding this clone: The antigen is undetermined.

The starting material was CD4+ or CD8+ T cells sorted from blood, obtained in a trial of the OX40 agonist ivuxolimab. The TCR originated in an adult with an advanced solid tumor such as melanoma, head and neck, liver or kidney cancer.

Written as DNA, the CDR3 is TGTGCCAGCAGCTTAGCAGGCCAGGGGTTGGACACTGAAGCTTTCTTT. It is translated as CASSLAGQGLDTEAFF. The genes are TRBV7-9 and TRBJ1-1; D perhaps matches TRBD1 (6 bases). The CDR3 has 16 residues. Trimming left V 0 bases short and J 3 bases short, with 14 bases between. The germline V gene has CDR1 SEHNR and CDR2 FQNEAQ (reference sequence).